The 19 T cell receptor beta chains below come from one sample, sequenced in a study of T cells after yellow fever vaccination. TCRdb reprocessed the 5' RACE reads with MiXCR, giving one entry per CDR3 protein. The sample shows 400,000 or so distinct CDR3 sequences, about 9.9% of them seen only once. The source was PBMCs, collected on the day of the first yellow fever vaccination. These receptors all come from a man aged 18 to 30 who received the YFV17D yellow fever vaccine.

This clonotype showed up just a few times. For the CDR3, the DNA is TGTGCCAGCAGCTTAAGACCCCGGGCCGGAAGCACAGATACGCAGTATTTT. This sequence encodes CASSLRPRAGSTDTQYF. The chain employs TRBV7-3 and TRBJ2-3; D call uncertain. V was pared by 1 base and J by 0 bases, with 14 bases between. Germline CDR1 is SGHTA and CDR2 is FQGTGA. This CDR3 has 17 amino acids.

This clonotype was recorded a few times. The gene calls are TRBV7-9 and TRBJ2-6, with D perhaps TRBD2 (6 bases). Germline CDR1 is SEHNR and CDR2 is FQNEAQ (reference sequence). This CDR3 has 17 amino acids. Trimming stripped 1 base from V and 2 bases from J, with 12 bases between. The chain's CDR3 is CASSLGVGGPGANVLTF. The CDR3 nucleotides read TGTGCCAGCAGCTTAGGAGTTGGAGGGCCTGGGGCCAACGTCCTGACTTTC.

This clonotype was picked up a small number of times. The chain has TRBV7-2 and TRBJ2-2, with D hard to call. Germline lookup yields CDR1 SGHTA and CDR2 FQGNSA. This CDR3 spans 16 amino acids. The V end lost 1 base, the J end lost 4 bases, and 13 bases lay between the germline ends. DNA of the CDR3: TGTGCCAGCAGCTTAGAGGCAGCTAGAATCACCGGGGAGCTGTTTTTT. Protein product: CASSLEAARITGELFF. Complete variable domain (other parts from reference TRBV7-2 and TRBJ2-2): GAGVSQSPSNKVTEKGKDVELRCDPISGHTALYWYRQSLGQGLEFLIYFQGNSAPDKSGLPSDRFSAERTGGSVSTLTIQRTQQEDSAVYLCASSLEAARITGELFFGEGSRLTVL.

A few counts support this clonotype. The chain employs TRBV20-1 and TRBJ2-5; the match to TRBD2 covers 10 bases. This CDR3 is built from 15 residues. V gave up 1 base and J gave up 2 bases; unmatched junction bases: 4. From germline, CDR1 is DFQATT and CDR2 SNEGSKA (reference sequence). Here the CDR3 DNA reads TGCAGTGCTAGAGCTCTAGCGGGGGCACAAGAGACCCAGTACTTC. Protein: CSARALAGAQETQYF.

This clonotype turned up a few times. V gene TRBV6-5 combines with J gene TRBJ1-5; D remains unclear. Germline V CDR1 and CDR2: MNHEY, SVGAGI. This CDR3 is built from 15 residues. Deletions cut 4 bases from V and 6 bases from J, with 16 bases between. In DNA form, the CDR3 reads TGTGCCAGCAGTTCGGACCCCACCTATGGTCAGCCCCAGCATTTT. Protein sequence: CASSSDPTYGQPQHF.

This clonotype was counted at least ten times. V usage is TRBV5-1 and J usage is TRBJ2-2; D perhaps matches TRBD2 (6 bases). The germline V gene encodes CDR1 SGHRS and CDR2 YFSETQ. The length of the CDR3 is 14 residues. V lost 4 bases and J 5 bases, leaving 12 bases between the germline ends. CDR3 nucleotides: TGCGCCAGCAGCCCTCCGGGGGAGACCGGGGAGCTGTTTTTT. Protein: CASSPPGETGELFF.

The chain uses TRBV7-3 and TRBJ1-1, with D possibly being TRBD1 (6 bases). The germline gives CDR1 SGHTA, CDR2 FQGTGA. The CDR3 runs to 14 residues. Trimming removed 5 bases at V and 1 base at J, with 11 bases between. As DNA, the CDR3 is TGTGCCAGCAGCGATCAAGGGGGGAACACTGAAGCTTTCTTT. Translating it yields CASSDQGGNTEAFF.

The sample holds a few counts of this clonotype. V is TRBV6-1 and J is TRBJ2-1; D remains ambiguous. Deletions cut 5 bases from V and 2 bases from J, with 16 bases between. The CDR3 sequence is 16 residues long. Germline assignment: CDR1 MNHNS and CDR2 SASEGT. The CDR3 DNA is TGTGCCAGCAGTCGGTCGCAGGTCAACCCCTACAATGAGCAGTTCTTC. Protein: CASSRSQVNPYNEQFF.

The V call is TRBV5-4, the J call TRBJ2-6, with D tentatively TRBD2 (6 bases). The CDR3 spans 14 residues. V was pared by 5 bases and J by 1 base, with 7 bases between. Germline lookup yields CDR1 SGHNT and CDR2 YYREEE (reference sequence). The CDR3 nucleotides are TGTGCCAGCAGGGGGGGTTCTGGGGCCAACGTCCTGACTTTC. Its protein is CASRGGSGANVLTF.

This clonotype appeared a few times. This sequence joins TRBV19 and TRBJ1-5; no clear D. The CDR3 runs to 14 residues. The germline V gene has CDR1 LNHDA and CDR2 SQIVND (reference sequence). The V end lost 7 bases, the J end lost 6 bases, and 16 bases lay between the germline ends. The CDR3 nucleotides read TGTGCCAGTACCCCGGGAGGTTATAGTCAGCCCCAGCATTTT. This sequence encodes CASTPGGYSQPQHF.

This clonotype was seen more than once but under ten times. This chain connects TRBV12-3 or TRBV12-4 to TRBJ2-7; D gene unclear. V lost 3 bases and J lost 11, with 14 bases in between. CDR3 length: 12 residues. CDR3 loop: CASSLTQSKKYF. CDR3 DNA sequence: TGTGCCAGCAGTTTGACACAGTCAAAGAAGTACTTC.

The chain employs TRBV5-1 and TRBJ1-4; no clear D. The CDR3 consists of 14 residues. The V end lost 7 bases, the J end lost 0 bases, and 10 bases lay between the germline ends. Germline V gene data show CDR1 as SGHRS and CDR2 as YFSETQ. The CDR3 region has the DNA TGCGCCAGCCGAGATCTTGCAACTAATGAAAAACTGTTTTTT. Translated: CASRDLATNEKLFF.

This clonotype was seen only a few times. The J gene is TRBJ2-5, the V gene TRBV7-2; 7 positions match TRBD1. The CDR3 totals 14 residues. Germline assignment: CDR1 SGHTA and CDR2 FQGNSA. The junction had 6 bases not matched to a gene; V was cut back by 3 bases and J by 5 bases. In DNA form, the CDR3 reads TGTGCCAGCAGCTTCCCAGGGGGATGGGAGACCCAGTACTTC. This encodes CASSFPGGWETQYF.

A word on this clonotype: Without the conserved terminal phenylalanine or tryptophan, this CDR3 likely stems from a read error. This chain links TRBV5-1 with TRBJ2-1; perhaps TRBD1 as D (6 bases). The CDR3 runs to 15 residues. Germline lookup yields CDR1 SGHRS and CDR2 YFSETQ. V was shortened by 0 bases and J by 2 bases, with 9 bases between the two germline ends. CDR3 region: CASSLEGQPYNEQFI. CDR3 nucleotide sequence: TGCGCCAGCAGCTTGGAAGGACAGCCCTACAATGAGCAGTTCATC.

The chain links TRBV7-9 to TRBJ1-2; maybe TRBD1 (6 bases). The CDR3 runs to 15 residues. V lost 5 bases and J 7 bases, leaving 20 bases between the germline ends. Germline CDR1 is SEHNR and CDR2 is FQNEAQ (reference sequence). In DNA, the CDR3 is TGTGCCAGCAGCGGCCAAGACAGGCTTCTCAGTGGCTACACCTTC. Translation: CASSGQDRLLSGYTF.

The chain has TRBV7-8 and TRBJ2-1; D gene ambiguous. Germline CDR1 SGHVS, CDR2 FQNEAQ. The CDR3 runs 12 residues. The ends were cut back, 5 bases at V and 9 bases at J, with 11 bases in the middle. The CDR3 DNA reads TGTGCCAGCAGCCTCGAGTGGGGTGAGCAGTTCTTC. This sequence encodes CASSLEWGEQFF. Combining the CDR3 with reference TRBV7-8 and TRBJ2-1 gives the whole variable domain GAGVSQSPRYKVAKRGQDVALRCDPISGHVSLFWYQQALGQGPEFLTYFQNEAQLDKSGLPSDRFFAERPEGSVSTLKIQRTQQEDSAVYLCASSLEWGEQFFGPGTRLTVL.

Points on this clonotype: Possible read error: a much larger clone is one base away. This chain links TRBV7-9 with TRBJ2-3; D is uncertain. The length of the CDR3 is 14 residues. V was pared by 7 bases and J by 5 bases, with 16 bases between. CDR1 is SEHNR and CDR2 is FQNEAQ in the germline V gene (reference sequence). CDR3 protein: CASIHQEVEDTQYF. The CDR3 region has the DNA TGTGCCAGCATACACCAGGAAGTAGAAGATACGCAGTATTTT.

A few counts support this clonotype. The gene calls are TRBV6-1 and TRBJ2-2; perhaps TRBD1 as D (5 bases). The V end lost 6 bases, the J end lost 4 bases, and 15 bases lay between the germline ends. There are 15 residues in the CDR3. Germline values: CDR1 MNHNS, CDR2 SASEGT. The CDR3 DNA follows: TGTGCCAGCAGACCGGACCTCCAGGGCACCGGGGAGCTGTTTTTT. As protein: CASRPDLQGTGELFF.

This clonotype was counted between two and nine times. The genes are TRBV6-2 or TRBV6-3 and TRBJ2-1; TRBD2 agrees at 9 bases. There are 17 residues in the CDR3. Germline values: CDR1 MNHEY, CDR2 SVGEGT. The V segment lost 0 bases and the J segment 8 bases; nucleotides outside the gene matches: 11. The CDR3 loop reads CASSYSVGLAGRDEQFF. For the CDR3, the DNA is TGTGCCAGCAGTTACTCGGTCGGCCTAGCGGGGAGGGATGAGCAGTTCTTC.